Listed here are 21 T cell receptor beta chains from one sample, sequenced in a study of blood T cell repertoires in COVID-19 (dated by TCRdb to the early 2020s). The library was obtained by the immunoSEQ multiplex PCR assay. In TCRdb, the immuneACCESS table is reduced to in-frame sequences with V and J assigned. These tables do not hold every clone; where another copy was compared, an unresolved V gene accounts for under half, and the others remain unexplained. This sample lists around 190,000 clones; roughly 75% were detected once. The ten largest clones represent about 6.8% of the sample. Sequencing was carried out using peripheral blood. The source is a man aged 70-80 years with active or convalescent COVID-19.

The genes are TRBV5-1 and TRBJ2-1; D is uncertain. The germline gives CDR1 SGHRS, CDR2 YFSETQ. The CDR3 is 12 residues long. Trimming removed 0 bases from V and 9 bases from J, with 7 bases in between. CDR3 residues: CASSLVLPEQFF. The CDR3 region has the DNA TGCGCCAGCAGCTTGGTACTCCCTGAGCAGTTCTTC.

The chain has TRBV5-1 and TRBJ2-2; 8 nucleotides line up with TRBD1. CDR3 length: 15 residues. Losses at the gene ends were 2 bases for V and 6 bases for J; bases not matched to a gene: 6. The germline CDR1 and CDR2 sequences are SGHRS and YFSETQ. CDR3 in DNA: TGCGCCAGCAGCTTAGGGACAGGCGAGGCCGGGGAGCTGTTTTTT. Translating it yields CASSLGTGEAGELFF.

The V call is TRBV6-2 or TRBV6-3, the J call TRBJ2-7, with a tentative D call TRBD2 (6 bases). The V end was cut by 5 bases, the J end by 2 bases, with 10 bases between. This CDR3 has 13 residues. CDR1 MNHEY and CDR2 SVGEGT come from the germline V gene. CDR3 sequence (DNA): TGTGCCAGCAGTGCCGGGACTCCCTACGAGCAGTACTTC. Residues: CASSAGTPYEQYF.

This clone was seen repeatedly, ten times or more. The CDR3 is CASSLEDRAWSGYTF. CDR3 sequence (DNA): TGCGCCAGCAGCTTGGAGGACAGGGCGTGGAGCGGCTACACCTTC. The chain has TRBV5-1 and TRBJ1-2; 8 bases fit TRBD1. Germline CDR1 reads SGHRS; CDR2 reads YFSETQ. The CDR3 contains 15 residues. Losses at the gene ends were 0 bases for V and 8 bases for J; bases not matched to a gene: 9.

This sequence joins TRBV6-6 and TRBJ1-2, with 12 bases matching TRBD1. After removal of 6 bases from V and 6 bases from J, the junction contained 5 bases not matched to a gene. Germline V lookup: CDR1 MNHNY, CDR2 SVGAGI (reference sequence). CDR3 length: 14 amino acids. CDR3 nucleotides: TGTGCCAGCAGCAGGGGACAGGGGGCCGATGGCTACACCTTC. Amino acid sequence: CASSRGQGADGYTF.

The J gene is TRBJ1-2, the V gene TRBV6-5, with D unclear. This CDR3 has 15 amino acids. Trimming took 0 bases from V and 0 from J, leaving 8 bases between them. Germline-derived CDR1 and CDR2 are MNHEY and SVGAGI. The CDR3 nucleotides are TGTGCCAGCAGTTACTCGTGGAGGGCTAACTATGGCTACACCTTC. Encoded protein: CASSYSWRANYGYTF.

The rearrangement links TRBV7-9 to TRBJ1-5, with unresolved D. Per germline, CDR1 SEHNR and CDR2 FQNEAQ (reference sequence). The CDR3 contains 16 residues. The V and J ends lost 5 bases and 1 base respectively, with 15 bases between them. The CDR3 loop is CASSQAGGVSNQPQHF. DNA for the CDR3: TGTGCCAGCAGCCAGGCCGGCGGGGTAAGCAATCAGCCCCAGCATTTT.

This chain connects TRBV2 to TRBJ2-7; perhaps TRBD1 as D (6 bases). The CDR3 is 12 amino acids. Germline V gene lookup returns CDR1 SNHLY and CDR2 FYNNEI. V shed 6 bases and J shed 5 bases, with 11 bases lying between them. In nucleotides, the CDR3 is TGTGCCAGCAGGACGGACAGTCACGAGCAGTACTTC. It yields the protein CASRTDSHEQYF.

The chain carries TRBV7-2 and TRBJ2-5, with TRBD1 identical over 8 bases. V lost 4 bases and J lost 2; bases outside the gene matches: 3. The CDR3 totals 14 residues. The germline V gene encodes CDR1 SGHTA and CDR2 FQGNSA. DNA for the CDR3: TGTGCCAGCAGCTCCCAGGGGGCGCAAGAGACCCAGTACTTC. It is translated as CASSSQGAQETQYF.

The chain is built from TRBV11-3 and TRBJ2-2; D might be TRBD1 (5 bases). CDR1 is SGHNT, CDR2 YENEEA, per germline. This CDR3 is 18 amino acids long. Trimming shortened V by 5 bases and J by 5 bases, and 24 bases separated the two germline ends. The CDR3: CASSPRAGRTVFTGELFF. DNA for the CDR3: TGTGCCAGCAGCCCCCGTGCAGGGCGTACAGTATTTACCGGGGAGCTGTTTTTT.

The genes are TRBV28 and TRBJ1-2, with D tentatively TRBD1 (6 bases). Germline V gene lookup returns CDR1 MDHEN and CDR2 SYDVKM. This CDR3 has 15 amino acids. Trimming cost V 2 bases and J 4 bases, with 14 bases left between them. The CDR3 DNA reads TGTGCCAGCAGTTTAGCAGGGGCCCTCGGCTATGGCTACACCTTC. It specifies CASSLAGALGYGYTF.

This clone was found a few times. This chain links TRBV6-5 with TRBJ1-2; D not certain. Trimming shortened V by 5 bases and J by 0 bases, and 13 bases separated the two germline ends. Germline V gene lookup returns CDR1 MNHEY and CDR2 SVGAGI. The CDR3 is 15 residues long. CDR3 DNA sequence: TGTGCCAGCAGTCCATTCGACACCCCTAACTATGGCTACACCTTC. It codes for CASSPFDTPNYGYTF.

V is TRBV10-1 and J is TRBJ2-7, with 9 bases fitting TRBD2. The germline CDR1 and CDR2 sequences are WNHNN and SYGVQD (reference sequence). With 0 bases clipped from V and 12 bases from J, the junction kept 6 bases outside the gene matches. The CDR3 has 13 amino acids. CDR3 DNA: TGCGCCAGCAGTGAGTCCGGGACTAGCATTCGGTACTTC. This codes for CASSESGTSIRYF.

The chain has TRBV6-1 and TRBJ2-7; the match to TRBD2 covers 11 bases. Germline V gene lookup returns CDR1 MNHNS and CDR2 SASEGT. V shed 2 bases, J shed 4 bases, and the junction held 4 bases outside the gene matches. The CDR3 totals 15 residues. CDR3 in amino acids: CASSEPGLAAYEQYF. The CDR3 nucleotides read TGTGCCAGCAGTGAACCGGGACTAGCGGCGTACGAGCAGTACTTC.

The CDR3: CASSQATEAFF. In nucleotides, the CDR3 is TGTGCCAGCAGCCAGGCCACTGAAGCTTTCTTT. The chain is built from TRBV14 and TRBJ1-1; D ambiguous. The CDR3 sequence is 11 residues long. Trimming took 3 bases from V and 4 from J, leaving 3 bases between them. Germline CDR1 reads SGHDN; CDR2 reads FVKESK.

A few counts support this clone. V is TRBV30 and J is TRBJ2-1; D is possibly TRBD1 (6 bases). This CDR3 is 12 amino acids long. CDR1 is GTSNPN, CDR2 SVGIG, per germline (reference sequence). Trimming stripped 4 bases from V and 15 bases from J, with 19 bases between. The CDR3 sequence is CAWTKQGGLGFF. The CDR3 DNA is TGTGCCTGGACTAAACAGGGTGGGCTTGGGTTCTTC.

Turning to this clone: Relative to the germline gene, one junction end is altered; a read error may explain this. V is TRBV10-3 and J is TRBJ1-2, with TRBD1 matching over 8 bases. The CDR3 totals 16 residues. The V gene's germline CDR1 is ENHRY and CDR2 SYGVKD. The CDR3 protein is CAISPDGQGNNNGYTF. In nucleotides, the CDR3 is TGTGCCATCAGTCCGGATGGACAGGGTAATAACAATGGCTACACCTTC.

The genes are TRBV6-2 or TRBV6-3 and TRBJ1-2; 10 bases map to TRBD1. With 6 bases clipped from V and 0 bases from J, the junction kept 10 bases outside the gene matches. The length of the CDR3 is 17 residues. Germline values: CDR1 MNHEY, CDR2 SVGEGT. In DNA, the CDR3 is TGTGCCAGCAGCGGCCCGGGACAGGGGTTTACTAACTATGGCTACACCTTC. Its translation: CASSGPGQGFTNYGYTF.

V gene TRBV7-8 combines with J gene TRBJ1-2; TRBD1 agrees at 7 bases. This CDR3 spans 16 amino acids. With 4 bases clipped from V and 5 bases from J, the junction kept 13 bases outside the gene matches. The germline gives CDR1 SGHVS, CDR2 FQNEAQ. The DNA of the CDR3 is TGTGCCAGCAGCTCGGGACAGTCGAAGGCCGGTTATGGCTACACCTTC. It translates to CASSSGQSKAGYGYTF.

The V call is TRBV5-1, the J call TRBJ2-3; no definite D call. Germline CDR1 SGHRS, CDR2 YFSETQ. This CDR3 has 14 amino acids. Trimming removed 2 bases from V and 4 bases from J, with 11 bases in between. The CDR3 reads CASSFDPGPDTQYF. CDR3 in DNA: TGCGCCAGCAGCTTCGACCCGGGTCCAGATACGCAGTATTTT.

The chain couples TRBV5-1 to TRBJ1-2; possibly TRBD1 for D (6 bases). V lost 2 bases and J 0 bases, leaving 17 bases between the germline ends. CDR3 length: 17 amino acids. CDR1 is SGHRS and CDR2 is YFSETQ in the germline V gene. CDR3 in DNA: TGCGCCAGCAGCTTACCTACAGGGACCCAGACTAACTATGGCTACACCTTC. Encoded protein: CASSLPTGTQTNYGYTF.